Here is one TCR beta chain with its context. The antigen remains undetermined. V shed 0 bases and J 3 bases; nucleotides not matched to a gene: 3. Germline V gives CDR1 MGHRA, CDR2 YSYEKL. This CDR3 has 16 amino acids. PCR primers comprised 60 Vbeta and 13 Jbeta primers. Only in-frame clones appear in the TCRdb table, and some are missing; sequencing was by immunoSEQ multiplex PCR. In the table there are about 170,000 clones, around 84% of which are singletons. This sample was taken from a study of cytomegalovirus exposure and HLA in healthy donors. Study-level findings and limits: In an earlier analysis, about 90% or about 30%: the productive usage of most TCR beta V segments. Presence/absence analyses assumed roughly uniform sequencing depth across donors.

The chain couples TRBV4-1 to TRBJ2-1, with 9 bases aligning to TRBD2. The TCR sequence derives from a man aged 30-40 years in good health and CMV-seropositive. The sequencing sample was made of PBMCs. In DNA form, the CDR3 reads TGCGCCAGCAGCCAAGAGATGACTAGCGGCTACAATGAGCAGTTCTTC. Encoded protein: CASSQEMTSGYNEQFF.